This entry concerns a single T cell receptor (beta chain). Its antigen is still unknown. The input lacks base qualities; no much larger clone sits a single base away. TCRbeta CDR3 regions were amplified from genomic DNA using the immunoSEQ Assay, a bias-controlled multiplex PCR. The authors' pipeline ran thus. The number of nucleated cells in each sample was estimated from the amplification of reference gene primers within the assay. To quantify the absolute abundance of each unique TCRbeta CDR3 rearrangement, sequence reads were collapsed and filtered. For each sample, productive Simpson clonality was calculated as the square root of Simpson's diversity index across productive rearrangements. TCRdb limited this immuneACCESS table to in-frame rearrangements with V and J called. A share of clones is missing; checked studies link under half to unresolved V genes, and the rest is unexplained. That table is the source of V, J and clone size, and D and trimming were worked out from the DNA. The sample data list about 38,000 clones, and about 94% of these were observed just once. The ten biggest clones cover roughly 3.7% of the sample.

Each collaborating institution followed its own protocols to collect whole blood in K2EDTA tubes. For TCRbeta analysis, collaborator samples were shipped as frozen whole blood, as isolated PBMCs, or as DNA extracted from either sample type. The CDR3, cysteine through phenylalanine, is 11 amino acids long. This entry keeps only the CDR3 DNA: 33 bases, framed from base 1. Taken from the germline V gene, the CDR1 and CDR2 loops are SGDLS and YYNGEE. The junction carries 7 bases between V and J, which are trimmed by 6 bases and 3 bases respectively. This sample stems from a study of blood T cell repertoires in COVID-19 (TCRdb year 2020). Regarding the complete study: Samples from collaborators originated in the United States, Italy and Spain and spanned both the acute and convalescent phases of COVID-19. HLA class I and class II types, where available, came from metadata supplied by the sample provider rather than from assay-based typing. The prospective study material was composed of cDNA or gDNA derived from T cells, B-cell-depleted T cells, or PBMCs. Deeply sampled blood TCRbeta repertoires from subjects exposed to, actively infected with, or recovered from COVID-19 were included in the dataset. A de-identified subject ID, COVID-19 status, age in years and sex were almost always included in the sample metadata. The samples were drawn from the first 160 participants of the ongoing ImmuneRACE study and from 950 to 1,500 subjects provided by 6 global collaborators. A freely available public database, intended as a resource for researchers studying the immune response to SARS-CoV-2, is where the repertoires were released. What the research found in general, with its limitations: The amount of clinical and demographic metadata varied by source and participant and was provided uncurated.

The chain is assembled from TRBV9 and TRBJ2-7; the D gene identity is not certain. The sample comprised peripheral blood. The TCR comes from a human donor with active COVID-19. The donor label of this sample is uncertain. The CDR3 sequence is CASNMIYEQYF. DNA sequence: TGTGCCAGCAACATGATCTACGAGCAGTACTTC.